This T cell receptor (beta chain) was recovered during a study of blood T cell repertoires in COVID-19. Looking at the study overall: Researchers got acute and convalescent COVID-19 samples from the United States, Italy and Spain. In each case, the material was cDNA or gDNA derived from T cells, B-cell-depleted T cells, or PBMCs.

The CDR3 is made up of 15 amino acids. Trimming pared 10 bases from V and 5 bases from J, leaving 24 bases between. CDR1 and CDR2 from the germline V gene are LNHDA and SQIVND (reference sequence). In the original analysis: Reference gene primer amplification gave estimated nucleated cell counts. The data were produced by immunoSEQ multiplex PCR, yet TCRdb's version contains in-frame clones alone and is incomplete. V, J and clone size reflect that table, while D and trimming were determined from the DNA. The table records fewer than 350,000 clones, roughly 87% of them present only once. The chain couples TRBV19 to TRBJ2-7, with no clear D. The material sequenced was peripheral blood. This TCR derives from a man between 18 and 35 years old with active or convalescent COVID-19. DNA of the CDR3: TGTGCCACCGCTTCTCATACACGCCGGAGTGACGAGCAGTACTTC. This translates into CATASHTRRSDEQYF. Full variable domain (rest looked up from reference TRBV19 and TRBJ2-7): DGGITQSPKYLFRKEGQNVTLSCEQNLNHDAMYWYRQDPGQGLRLIYYSQIVNDFQKGDIAEGYSVSREKKESFPLTVTSAQKNPTAFYLCATASHTRRSDEQYFGPGTRLTVT.